Each of the 28 T cell receptor beta chains below was sequenced from the same sample in a study of neurological immune-mediated disorders. Specified time point: longitudinal time-point 3. MiXCR, applied by TCRdb to the 5' RACE reads, yields one record per CDR3 protein. This table holds roughly 45,000 distinct CDR3 sequences, roughly 13% found once. Sequencing used PBMCs. All receptors come from a man aged 25 to 40 in good health.

In this sample, this clonotype turned up many times. The rearrangement links TRBV29-1 to TRBJ2-3; 12 bases map to TRBD2. CDR1 is SQVTM and CDR2 is ANQGSEA in the germline V gene. The V and J ends lost 1 base and 2 bases, in that order; junction bases with no gene match: 1. The CDR3 runs 15 residues. The CDR3: CSVEGTSGNTDTQYF. In DNA, the CDR3 is TGCAGCGTTGAAGGGACTAGCGGGAACACAGATACGCAGTATTTT.

This clonotype was observed a handful of times. This chain joins TRBV29-1 and TRBJ2-2; D uncertain. V lost 5 bases and J 0 bases, leaving 7 bases between the germline ends. CDR1 is SQVTM, CDR2 ANQGSEA, per germline. CDR3 length equals 13 residues. The CDR3 sequence is CSVSVTNTGELFF. The CDR3 DNA reads TGCAGCGTTAGCGTGACGAACACCGGGGAGCTGTTTTTT.

This clonotype was counted at least ten times. The gene calls are TRBV6-2 or TRBV6-3 and TRBJ2-6; D ambiguous. V dropped 8 bases and J dropped 1 base, with 12 bases sitting between them. The germline CDR1 and CDR2 sequences are MNHEY and SVGEGT. The CDR3 is 15 residues long. This CDR3 is CASGKGTSGANVLTF. The CDR3 coding sequence is TGTGCCAGCGGAAAGGGCACTTCTGGGGCCAACGTCCTGACTTTC.

Many counts were recorded for this clonotype. The V gene is TRBV7-3, the J gene TRBJ2-2; the D gene could be TRBD1 or TRBD2 (5 bases each). V gave up 5 bases and J gave up 0 bases, with 13 bases separating them. Germline V gives CDR1 SGHTA, CDR2 FQGTGA. The CDR3 contains 16 residues. CDR3 amino acids: CASSPPGTTNTGELFF. In DNA form, the CDR3 reads TGTGCCAGCAGCCCCCCCGGGACCACGAACACCGGGGAGCTGTTTTTT.

This clonotype was detected many times. The chain is built from TRBV5-1 and TRBJ2-1; maybe TRBD1 (5 bases). The CDR3 length is 17 residues. Germline V gene sequence: CDR1 SGHRS, CDR2 YFSETQ. The germline V and J ends were trimmed by 5 bases and 0 bases, with 18 bases remaining between them. The CDR3 loop reads CASSPRQLSSSYNEQFF. The CDR3 nucleotides read TGCGCCAGCAGTCCCAGACAGTTATCGAGCTCCTACAATGAGCAGTTCTTC.

This clonotype has at least ten counts. This chain connects TRBV5-1 to TRBJ1-4; unclear D gene. Looked up from germline, CDR1 is SGHRS and CDR2 is YFSETQ. Trimming stripped 2 bases from V and 1 base from J, with 12 bases between. The CDR3 extends over 16 amino acids. The CDR3 sequence is CASSFYPGVTNEKLFF. DNA of the CDR3: TGCGCCAGCAGCTTCTACCCTGGGGTAACTAATGAAAAACTGTTTTTT.

V gene TRBV27 combines with J gene TRBJ2-7; 8 bases are a match to TRBD1. Germline V gene sequence: CDR1 MNHEY, CDR2 SMNVEV (reference sequence). The CDR3 runs to 18 residues. Trimming took 1 base from V and 5 from J; bases not matched to a gene: 16. The CDR3 coding sequence is TGTGCCAGCAGTTTATTAAATTTAGGAACAGGGGGTCTCCACGAGCAGTACTTC. Protein product: CASSLLNLGTGGLHEQYF.

This clonotype was detected many times. V usage is TRBV12-3 or TRBV12-4 and J usage is TRBJ2-2; no clear D gene. The CDR3 spans 12 residues. Trimming pared 6 bases from V and 8 bases from J, leaving 10 bases between. The CDR3 protein is CASRGVAGELFF. The CDR3 DNA reads as TGTGCCAGCAGGGGCGTCGCTGGGGAGCTGTTTTTT.

This clonotype is medium-sized (0.01 to 0.1%) within its sample. V usage is TRBV29-1 and J usage is TRBJ2-1, with D tentatively TRBD2 (6 bases). Germline V gene sequence: CDR1 SQVTM, CDR2 ANQGSEA. This CDR3 region has 14 residues. Between the trimmed V and J ends, which lost 0 bases and 12 bases, there was a span of 18 bases. The CDR3 reads CSVEDLGLSHAQFF. In nucleotides, the CDR3 is TGCAGCGTTGAAGATCTGGGACTTAGTCACGCGCAGTTCTTC.

The V gene is TRBV4-1, the J gene TRBJ2-2; D is unresolved. V lost 6 bases, J lost 3 bases, and 11 bases lay in between. The CDR3 loop spans 14 amino acids. Germline CDR1 is MGHRA and CDR2 is YSYEKL. Here the CDR3 DNA reads TGCGCCAGCAGGCCTTACCCGGACACCGGGGAGCTGTTTTTT. This codes for CASRPYPDTGELFF.

This clonotype was counted many times. This chain links TRBV29-1 with TRBJ2-7, with a possible D match to TRBD1 (6 bases). The CDR3 contains 11 residues. Germline lookup yields CDR1 SQVTM and CDR2 ANQGSEA. V lost 6 bases and J 2 bases, leaving 8 bases between the germline ends. The CDR3 DNA reads as TGCAGCGTCCGGGACACCTACGAGCAGTACTTC. Protein: CSVRDTYEQYF.

The CDR3 protein is CASSLGEAGANVLTF. CDR3 nucleotides: TGCGCCAGCAGCTTAGGGGAAGCTGGGGCCAACGTCCTGACTTTC. The chain uses TRBV5-1 and TRBJ2-6; a weak D match, TRBD1 (5 bases). The CDR3 has 15 amino acids. Trimming took 2 bases from V and 2 from J, leaving 8 bases between them. Germline V gene data show CDR1 as SGHRS and CDR2 as YFSETQ.

This clonotype has ten or more counts. This sequence joins TRBV20-1 and TRBJ2-3; 12 bases fit TRBD2. The CDR3 runs 16 residues. Germline V gene data show CDR1 as DFQATT and CDR2 as SNEGSKA (reference sequence). The J segment lost 3 bases and the V segment lost 3 bases, leaving 7 bases of the junction unmatched. CDR3: CSASLAGGPYTDTQYF. The CDR3 coding sequence is TGCAGTGCTAGTCTAGCGGGAGGGCCCTATACAGATACGCAGTATTTT.

In this sample, this clonotype turned up many times. The chain uses TRBV4-1 and TRBJ1-2, with 11 positions matching TRBD1. Germline lookup yields CDR1 MGHRA and CDR2 YSYEKL. The CDR3 loop spans 18 amino acids. J gave up 1 base and V 1 base, and 8 bases lay outside the gene matches. The chain's CDR3 is CASSQGFRDRGNNYGYTF. In DNA, the CDR3 is TGCGCCAGCAGCCAAGGGTTCAGGGACAGGGGGAATAACTATGGCTACACCTTC.

V usage is TRBV7-4 and J usage is TRBJ2-3, with 9 bases that match TRBD2. Germline assignment: CDR1 SGHVT and CDR2 SQSDAQ. Trimming took 2 bases from V and 1 from J; bases not matched to a gene: 4. This CDR3 region has 16 residues. The CDR3: CASSLLAGLGTDTQYF. In DNA form, the CDR3 reads TGTGCCAGCAGCTTACTAGCGGGATTGGGCACAGATACGCAGTATTTT.

In its sample, this clonotype was seen many times. CDR3 sequence (DNA): TGTGCCAGCAGTGACGGGGGGGCCGGGAATGAGCAGTTCTTC. It translates to CASSDGGAGNEQFF. The rearrangement uses TRBV6-4 and TRBJ2-1, with D possibly TRBD2 on 7 matching bases. With 2 bases removed from V and 7 bases from J, the gap between germline ends came to 12 bases. This CDR3 has 14 amino acids. Germline CDR1 is MRHNA and CDR2 is SNTAGT.

This clonotype has at least ten counts. The chain links TRBV5-1 to TRBJ1-2; the match to TRBD1 covers 8 bases. The junction had 3 bases not matched to a gene; V was cut back by 0 bases and J by 2 bases. Germline CDR1 reads SGHRS; CDR2 reads YFSETQ. The CDR3 is 15 amino acids. CDR3 in amino acids: CASSLASGGNYGYTF. DNA for the CDR3: TGCGCCAGCAGCTTGGCTTCAGGGGGCAACTATGGCTACACCTTC.

This clonotype was observed many times. The chain carries TRBV12-3 or TRBV12-4 and TRBJ2-3; maybe TRBD1 (6 bases). The CDR3 totals 13 residues. Trimming shortened V by 5 bases and J by 8 bases, and 14 bases separated the two germline ends. The CDR3 spells CASSARDTFTQYF. Here the CDR3 DNA reads TGTGCCAGCAGTGCCCGGGACACATTTACGCAGTATTTT.

CDR3 nucleotides: TGTGCCTGGAGTGTAGGGGGGGAGGCAGATACGCAGTATTTT. This gives the protein CAWSVGGEADTQYF. J is TRBJ2-3 and V is TRBV30; D is possibly TRBD2 (7 bases). The V end was cut by 0 bases, the J end by 4 bases, with 11 bases between. Germline values: CDR1 GTSNPN, CDR2 SVGIG (reference sequence). The CDR3 length is 14 residues.

This clonotype was counted many times. The rearrangement uses TRBV7-8 and TRBJ1-5; a possible D gene is TRBD1 (6 bases). This CDR3 has 15 amino acids. The V and J ends lost 1 base and 7 bases respectively, with 14 bases between them. Germline CDR1 reads SGHVS; CDR2 reads FQNEAQ. CDR3 nucleotides: TGTGCCAGCAGCTTAGTAGGGGGGGCCGGCCAGCCCCAGCATTTT. This codes for CASSLVGGAGQPQHF.

In this sample, this clonotype turned up many times. The genes are TRBV12-3 or TRBV12-4 and TRBJ1-2; D gene ambiguous. The CDR3 has 14 amino acids. V lost 3 bases to trimming and J lost 5 bases, with 13 bases between them. Written as DNA, the CDR3 is TGTGCCAGCAGTTTCCCTCCGGAGGAGTATGGCTACACCTTC. Translated, it gives CASSFPPEEYGYTF.

This clonotype was counted ten times or more. The V and J genes are TRBV5-1 and TRBJ2-1; D gene uncertain. V was pared by 1 base and J by 0 bases, with 8 bases between. CDR3 length: 15 amino acids. Germline V gives CDR1 SGHRS, CDR2 YFSETQ. The DNA of the CDR3 is TGCGCCAGCAGCTTGACCAGAAGCTCCTACAATGAGCAGTTCTTC. Protein sequence: CASSLTRSSYNEQFF.

At least ten counts were recorded for this clonotype. The chain carries TRBV6-5 and TRBJ1-1; D gene ambiguous. This CDR3 spans 13 amino acids. Trimming took 1 base from V and 1 from J, leaving 4 bases between them. The V gene's germline CDR1 is MNHEY and CDR2 SVGAGI. The CDR3 nucleotides are TGTGCCAGCAGTTACTGGGGGAACACTGAAGCTTTCTTT. As protein: CASSYWGNTEAFF.

This clonotype was counted at least ten times. The rearrangement links TRBV29-1 to TRBJ2-2; D is perhaps TRBD1 (8 bases). The length of the CDR3 is 17 residues. Germline loops: CDR1 SQVTM, CDR2 ANQGSEA. V was cut by 4 bases and J by 5 bases, with 23 bases left in between. The DNA for the CDR3 is TGCAGCGTTGTAGGCGGGAGAGGACAGGGCGATACCGGGGAGCTGTTTTTT. Its protein is CSVVGGRGQGDTGELFF.

This clonotype was observed a handful of times. A much larger clonotype is one base distant, so this may be a read error. CDR3 region: CSARRQNCNEQFF. In DNA, the CDR3 is TGCAGCGCCCGCAGGCAGAACTGCAATGAGCAGTTCTTC. The chain links TRBV29-1 to TRBJ2-1; D is uncertain. The germline V gene has CDR1 SQVTM and CDR2 ANQGSEA. This CDR3 comprises 13 residues. V was cut by 7 bases and J by 6 bases, with 16 bases left in between.

This clonotype occurred many times. The chain joins TRBV5-1 to TRBJ2-1; D is ambiguous. With 0 bases removed from V and 6 bases from J, the gap between germline ends came to 7 bases. The CDR3 runs 13 residues. CDR1 is SGHRS and CDR2 is YFSETQ in the germline V gene. CDR3: CASSLGRPNEQFF. The CDR3 DNA is TGCGCCAGCAGCTTGGGACGTCCCAATGAGCAGTTCTTC.

This clonotype was seen at least ten times. The rearrangement joins TRBV12-3 or TRBV12-4 to TRBJ2-2, with no clear D. Deletions cut 2 bases from V and 6 bases from J, with 4 bases between. The CDR3 length is 12 residues. The CDR3: CASSLFSGELFF. For the CDR3, the DNA is TGTGCCAGCAGTTTATTCTCCGGGGAGCTGTTTTTT.

The chain links TRBV20-1 to TRBJ1-1, with D unclear. The CDR3 covers 13 residues. Germline assignment: CDR1 DFQATT and CDR2 SNEGSKA (reference sequence). The ends were cut back, 6 bases at V and 1 base at J, with 12 bases in the middle. In nucleotides, the CDR3 is TGCAGTGCGGCCCAGGTACGGAACACTGAAGCTTTCTTT. The encoded protein is CSAAQVRNTEAFF.